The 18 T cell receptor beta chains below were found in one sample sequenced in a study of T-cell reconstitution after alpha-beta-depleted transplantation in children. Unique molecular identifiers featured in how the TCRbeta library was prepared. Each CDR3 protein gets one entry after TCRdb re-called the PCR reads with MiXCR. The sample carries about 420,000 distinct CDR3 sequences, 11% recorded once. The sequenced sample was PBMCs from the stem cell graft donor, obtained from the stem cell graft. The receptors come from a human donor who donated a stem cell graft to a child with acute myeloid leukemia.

CDR3 residues: CASSPPSRGAGNTIYF. CDR3 coding DNA: TGTGCCAGCTCACCACCGTCCAGGGGAGCTGGAAACACCATATATTTT. The chain links TRBV18 to TRBJ1-3, with a weak D call TRBD1 (6 bases). V was clipped by 0 bases and J by 2 bases, with 11 bases between them. This CDR3 spans 16 amino acids. From germline, CDR1 is KGHSH and CDR2 LQKENI.

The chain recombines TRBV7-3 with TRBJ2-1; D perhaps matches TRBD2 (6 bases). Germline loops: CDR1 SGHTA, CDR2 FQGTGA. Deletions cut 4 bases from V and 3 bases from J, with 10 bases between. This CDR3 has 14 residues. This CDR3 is CASSSPGLYNEQFF. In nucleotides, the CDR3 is TGTGCCAGCAGCTCACCGGGACTCTACAATGAGCAGTTCTTC. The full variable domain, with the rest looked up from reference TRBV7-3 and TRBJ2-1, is GAGVSQTPSNKVTEKGKYVELRCDPISGHTALYWYRQSLGQGPEFLIYFQGTGAADDSGLPNDRFFAVRPEGSVSTLKIQRTERGDSAVYLCASSSPGLYNEQFFGPGTRLTVL.

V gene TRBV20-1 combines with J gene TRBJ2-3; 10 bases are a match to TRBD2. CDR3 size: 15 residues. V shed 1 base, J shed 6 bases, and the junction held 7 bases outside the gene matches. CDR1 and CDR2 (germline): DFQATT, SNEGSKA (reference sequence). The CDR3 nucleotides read TGCAGTGCTAGAGGGAGCGGGGGGGCCATGGATACGCAGTATTTT. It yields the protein CSARGSGGAMDTQYF.

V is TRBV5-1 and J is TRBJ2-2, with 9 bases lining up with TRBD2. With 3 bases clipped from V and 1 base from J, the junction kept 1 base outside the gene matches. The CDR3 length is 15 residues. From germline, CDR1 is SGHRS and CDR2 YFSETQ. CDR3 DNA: TGCGCCAGCAGCTCACTAGCGGGGAACACCGGGGAGCTGTTTTTT. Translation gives CASSSLAGNTGELFF.

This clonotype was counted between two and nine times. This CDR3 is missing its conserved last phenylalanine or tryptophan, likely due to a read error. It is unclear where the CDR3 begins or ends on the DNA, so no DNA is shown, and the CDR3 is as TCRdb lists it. The CDR3 region is CASSLGQGIL. J is TRBJ1-4 and V is TRBV5-8; TRBD1 is the table's D call and was not checked against the DNA. The CDR3 is 10 amino acids long, termini counted. Looked up from germline, CDR1 is SGHTS and CDR2 is YDEGEE.

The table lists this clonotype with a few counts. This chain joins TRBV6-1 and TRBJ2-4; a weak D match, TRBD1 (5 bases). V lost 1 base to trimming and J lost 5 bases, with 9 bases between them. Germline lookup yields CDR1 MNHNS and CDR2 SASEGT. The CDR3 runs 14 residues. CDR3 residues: CASSEDRIQNIQYF. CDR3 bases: TGTGCCAGCAGTGAAGACAGGATCCAAAACATTCAGTACTTC.

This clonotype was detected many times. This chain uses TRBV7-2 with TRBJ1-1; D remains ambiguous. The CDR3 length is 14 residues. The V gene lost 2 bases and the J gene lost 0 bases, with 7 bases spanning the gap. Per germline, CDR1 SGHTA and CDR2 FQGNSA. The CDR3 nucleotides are TGTGCCAGCAGCTTATCGCTCCTGAACACTGAAGCTTTCTTT. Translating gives CASSLSLLNTEAFF.

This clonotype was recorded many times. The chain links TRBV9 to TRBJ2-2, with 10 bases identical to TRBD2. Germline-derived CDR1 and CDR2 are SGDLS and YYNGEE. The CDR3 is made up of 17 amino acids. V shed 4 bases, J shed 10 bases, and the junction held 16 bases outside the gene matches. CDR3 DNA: TGTGCCAGCAGCCGGGGGTACAGGCTAGCGGGGGCTCCGGAGCTGTTTTTT. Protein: CASSRGYRLAGAPELFF. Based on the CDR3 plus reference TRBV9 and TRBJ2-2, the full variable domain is DSGVTQTPKHLITATGQRVTLRCSPRSGDLSVYWYQQSLDQGLQFLIQYYNGEERAKGNILERFSAQQFPDLHSELNLSSLELGDSALYFCASSRGYRLAGAPELFFGEGSRLTVL.

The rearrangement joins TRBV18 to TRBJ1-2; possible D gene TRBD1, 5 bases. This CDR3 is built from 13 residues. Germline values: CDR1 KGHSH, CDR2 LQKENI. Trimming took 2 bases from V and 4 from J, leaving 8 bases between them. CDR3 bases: TGTGCCAGCTCACCAGACAGCTTCTATGGCTACACCTTC. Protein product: CASSPDSFYGYTF.

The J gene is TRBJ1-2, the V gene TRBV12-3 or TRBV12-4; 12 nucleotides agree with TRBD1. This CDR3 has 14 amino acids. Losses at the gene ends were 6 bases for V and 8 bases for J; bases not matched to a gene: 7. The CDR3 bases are TGTGCCAGCAGGGGGGGACAGGGGGCGCACGGCTACACCTTC. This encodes CASRGGQGAHGYTF.

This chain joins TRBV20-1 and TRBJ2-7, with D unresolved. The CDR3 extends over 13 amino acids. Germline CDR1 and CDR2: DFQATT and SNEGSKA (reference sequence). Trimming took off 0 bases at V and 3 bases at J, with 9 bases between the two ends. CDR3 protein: CSARDDLDYEQYF. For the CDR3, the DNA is TGCAGTGCTAGAGATGATCTGGACTACGAGCAGTACTTC.

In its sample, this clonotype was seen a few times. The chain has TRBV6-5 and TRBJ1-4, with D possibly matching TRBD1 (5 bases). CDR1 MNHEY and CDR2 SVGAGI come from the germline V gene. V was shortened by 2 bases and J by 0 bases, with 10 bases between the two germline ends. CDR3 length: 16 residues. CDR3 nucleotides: TGTGCCAGCAGTTACGGCGGGGCAACAACTAATGAAAAACTGTTTTTT. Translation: CASSYGGATTNEKLFF.

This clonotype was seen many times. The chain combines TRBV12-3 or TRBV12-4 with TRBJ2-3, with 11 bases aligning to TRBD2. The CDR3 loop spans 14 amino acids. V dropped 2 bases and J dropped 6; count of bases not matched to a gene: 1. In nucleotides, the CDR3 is TGTGCCAGCAGTTTAACTAGCGGGAGTGATACGCAGTATTTT. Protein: CASSLTSGSDTQYF.

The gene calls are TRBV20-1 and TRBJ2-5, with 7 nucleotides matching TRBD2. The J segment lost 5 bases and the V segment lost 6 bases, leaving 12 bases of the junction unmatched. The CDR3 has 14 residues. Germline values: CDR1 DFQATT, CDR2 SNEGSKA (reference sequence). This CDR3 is CSARSRLAGETQYF. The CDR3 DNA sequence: TGCAGTGCGCGCTCTCGACTAGCCGGGGAGACCCAGTACTTC.

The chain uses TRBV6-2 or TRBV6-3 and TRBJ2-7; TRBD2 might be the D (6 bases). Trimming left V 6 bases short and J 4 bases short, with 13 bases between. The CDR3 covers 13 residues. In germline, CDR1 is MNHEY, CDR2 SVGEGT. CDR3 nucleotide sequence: TGTGCCAGCAGCCGGGAGAAGAATTACGAGCAGTACGTC. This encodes CASSREKNYEQYV.

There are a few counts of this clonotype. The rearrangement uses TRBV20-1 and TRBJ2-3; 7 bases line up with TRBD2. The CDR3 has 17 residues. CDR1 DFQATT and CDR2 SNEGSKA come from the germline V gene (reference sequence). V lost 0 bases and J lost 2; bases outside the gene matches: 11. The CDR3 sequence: CSARDLRGRAVTDTQYF. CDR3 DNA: TGCAGTGCTAGAGATTTACGAGGGAGGGCAGTCACAGATACGCAGTATTTT.

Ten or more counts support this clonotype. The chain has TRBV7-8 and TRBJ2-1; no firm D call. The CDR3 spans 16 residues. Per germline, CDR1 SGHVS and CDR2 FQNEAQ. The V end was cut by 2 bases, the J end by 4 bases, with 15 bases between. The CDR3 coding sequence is TGTGCCAGCAGCTTATCTTCGCAGCTTACTTACAATGAGCAGTTCTTC. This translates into CASSLSSQLTYNEQFF. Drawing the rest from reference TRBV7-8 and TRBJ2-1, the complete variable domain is GAGVSQSPRYKVAKRGQDVALRCDPISGHVSLFWYQQALGQGPEFLTYFQNEAQLDKSGLPSDRFFAERPEGSVSTLKIQRTQQEDSAVYLCASSLSSQLTYNEQFFGPGTRLTVL.

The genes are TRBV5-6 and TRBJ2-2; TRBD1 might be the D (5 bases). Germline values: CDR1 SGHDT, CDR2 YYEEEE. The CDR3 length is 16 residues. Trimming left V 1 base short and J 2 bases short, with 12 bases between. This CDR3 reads CASSLNVQANTGELFF. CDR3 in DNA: TGTGCCAGCAGCTTGAACGTACAGGCAAACACCGGGGAGCTGTTTTTT.